The 10 T cell receptor beta chains below all came from one sample that was sequenced in a study of naive and memory T cell subsets. Ligated cDNA underwent four rounds of PCR with nested alpha and beta constant region primers and SP2. Each CDR3 protein is one row after TCRdb ran MiXCR on the 5' RACE reads. The sample holds roughly 60,000 distinct CDR3 sequences, 6.5% to 9% seen once. A UMI-containing oligonucleotide was joined by 3' ligation to the TCR cDNA template. These receptors all stem from a female donor in good health.

This clonotype qualifies as medium-sized (0.01 to 0.1%). The chain links TRBV29-1 to TRBJ1-1; 8 bases are a match to TRBD1. CDR3 length: 13 amino acids. The junction had 4 bases not matched to a gene; V was cut back by 6 bases and J by 1 base. Germline V lookup: CDR1 SQVTM, CDR2 ANQGSEA. The CDR3 DNA reads TGCAGCGTCGACAGGGGTCAGAACACTGAAGCTTTCTTT. This translates into CSVDRGQNTEAFF.

V is TRBV6-6 and J is TRBJ1-5; 7 nucleotides agree with TRBD1. V gave up 4 bases and J gave up 5 bases; unmatched junction bases: 11. The germline gives CDR1 MNHNY, CDR2 SVGAGI (reference sequence). This CDR3 region has 16 residues. CDR3 coding DNA: TGTGCCAGCAGTTCCACAACCAGGGGGGGTTATCAGCCCCAGCATTTT. Its protein product is CASSSTTRGGYQPQHF.

This clonotype was detected many times. The V gene is TRBV20-1, the J gene TRBJ2-7; TRBD2 matches 10 bases. This CDR3 contains 15 residues. From germline, CDR1 is DFQATT and CDR2 SNEGSKA (reference sequence). Trimming at V came to 3 bases and at J to 5 bases, leaving 10 bases not matched to a gene. The CDR3 bases are TGCAGTGCTAGGTTTTTTGCTAGCGGGAGCGACGAGCAGTACTTC. As protein: CSARFFASGSDEQYF.

With respect to this clonotype: A much more abundant neighbour one base away suggests this may be a read error. The rearrangement joins TRBV28 to TRBJ1-5, with no clear D. This CDR3 region has 16 residues. Germline loops: CDR1 MDHEN, CDR2 SYDVKM. The chain's CDR3 is CASSLYRDRYHQPQRF. CDR3 in DNA: TGTGCCAGCAGTTTATACCGGGATCGGTACCATCAGCCCCAGCGTTTT.

This clonotype occurred a few times. V usage is TRBV29-1 and J usage is TRBJ2-7, with D maybe TRBD2 (6 bases). V shed 7 bases and J shed 4 bases, with 23 bases lying between them. This CDR3 is 15 amino acids long. From germline, CDR1 is SQVTM and CDR2 ANQGSEA. CDR3 protein: CSATRGLAAQYEQYF. CDR3 nucleotide sequence: TGCAGCGCCACACGGGGGTTGGCTGCCCAGTACGAGCAGTACTTC.

The J gene is TRBJ2-3, the V gene TRBV20-1, with TRBD2 matching 10 bases. V was pared by 3 bases and J by 2 bases, with 5 bases of the junction left unmatched. Germline CDR1 and CDR2: DFQATT and SNEGSKA (reference sequence). CDR3 length: 15 amino acids. CDR3 DNA sequence: TGCAGTGCTAGTGGGCTAGCGGGGGTCACAGATACGCAGTATTTT. It is translated as CSASGLAGVTDTQYF.

This clonotype was counted between two and nine times. The CDR3 nucleotides are TGTGCCAGCAGCAGGGGCGGACAGTCCTACGAGCAGTACTTC. It translates to CASSRGGQSYEQYF. The chain has TRBV7-9 and TRBJ2-7; D is possibly TRBD1 (6 bases). The CDR3 consists of 14 residues. The germline V gene encodes CDR1 SEHNR and CDR2 FQNEAQ (reference sequence). V lost 5 bases, J lost 1 base, and 12 bases lay in between.

This clonotype was recorded a few times. This chain uses TRBV27 with TRBJ2-5; 7 bases fit TRBD1. Germline-derived CDR1 and CDR2 are MNHEY and SMNVEV (reference sequence). The J segment lost 5 bases and the V segment lost 6 bases, leaving 12 bases of the junction unmatched. This CDR3 has 15 residues. The CDR3 spells CASRRTGVLRETQYF. CDR3 DNA sequence: TGTGCCAGCAGACGAACAGGGGTTCTGAGGGAGACCCAGTACTTC.

The table lists this clonotype with many counts. The rearrangement links TRBV7-9 to TRBJ2-2, with TRBD1 identical over 7 bases. This CDR3 has 15 residues. Germline V lookup: CDR1 SEHNR, CDR2 FQNEAQ (reference sequence). The V and J ends lost 8 bases and 0 bases, in that order; junction bases with no gene match: 6. CDR3 nucleotide sequence: TGTGCCAGCGTGAAGGGACAGACGAACACCGGGGAGCTGTTTTTT. This gives the protein CASVKGQTNTGELFF.

A word on this clonotype: A junction end diverges from the germline sequence, so it may reflect a read error. The chain recombines TRBV30 with TRBJ2-3; 7 nucleotides match TRBD1. Germline loops: CDR1 GTSNPN, CDR2 SVGIG (reference sequence). This CDR3 contains 13 residues. CDR3 protein: CAWSETRDSWGAF. CDR3 bases: TGTGCCTGGAGTGAAACTAGGGACAGCTGGGGAGCCTTT.